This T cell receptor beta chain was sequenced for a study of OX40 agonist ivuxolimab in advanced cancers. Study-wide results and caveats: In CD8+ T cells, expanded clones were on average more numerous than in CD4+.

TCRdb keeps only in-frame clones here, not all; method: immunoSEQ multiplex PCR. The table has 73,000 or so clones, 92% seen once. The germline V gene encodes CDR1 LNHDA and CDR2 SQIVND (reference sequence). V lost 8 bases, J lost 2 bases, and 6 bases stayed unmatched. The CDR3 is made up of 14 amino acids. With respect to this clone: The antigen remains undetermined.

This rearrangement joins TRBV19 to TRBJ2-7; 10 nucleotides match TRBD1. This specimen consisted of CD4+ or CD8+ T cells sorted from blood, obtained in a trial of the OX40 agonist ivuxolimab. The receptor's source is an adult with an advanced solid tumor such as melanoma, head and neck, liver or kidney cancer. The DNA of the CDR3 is TGTGCCAGTCGTTCCGGGACAGGGGCCTACGAGCAGTACTTC. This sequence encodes CASRSGTGAYEQYF.